A single sample gave rise to the 10 T cell receptor beta chains below, sequenced in a study of T cell clonotyping in hematopoietic cell transplantation. Sequencing used immunoSEQ multiplex PCR; TCRdb keeps in-frame clones, though not all of them. The sample has 17,000 or so clones; 85% to 90% are singletons. The sample taken for sequencing was peripheral blood mononuclear cells. The receptors here all came from a man aged 45 to 65 in good health. Some clones in this sample may be carry-over from other donors' samples.

The chain links TRBV19 to TRBJ1-2; 8 positions agree with TRBD1. V shed 5 bases, J shed 5 bases, and the junction held 10 bases outside the gene matches. The germline CDR1 and CDR2 sequences are LNHDA and SQIVND (reference sequence). There are 15 residues in the CDR3. The chain's CDR3 is CASSSGGQEYYGYTF. The CDR3 DNA reads TGTGCCAGTAGTTCCGGGGGACAGGAGTATTATGGCTACACCTTC.

The chain employs TRBV7-2 and TRBJ2-5; tentative D call: TRBD2 (6 bases). The V and J ends lost 5 bases and 7 bases respectively, with 14 bases between them. CDR1 is SGHTA and CDR2 is FQGNSA in the germline V gene. The CDR3 is 13 amino acids. The CDR3 is CASSPSRGGTQYF. In DNA form, the CDR3 reads TGTGCCAGCAGCCCATCACGGGGAGGGACCCAGTACTTC.

This chain uses TRBV6-1 with TRBJ1-2, with 10 bases identical to TRBD1. The CDR3 extends over 15 amino acids. The germline CDR1 and CDR2 sequences are MNHNS and SASEGT. Trimming cost V 1 base and J 6 bases; bases outside gene matches: 5. CDR3 protein: CASSEEWDRGNGYTF. The CDR3 nucleotides are TGTGCCAGCAGTGAAGAGTGGGACAGGGGTAATGGCTACACCTTC.

V gene TRBV4-1 combines with J gene TRBJ1-1; D perhaps matches TRBD1 (5 bases). The V and J ends lost 10 bases and 6 bases respectively, with 15 bases between them. Germline lookup yields CDR1 MGHRA and CDR2 YSYEKL. The CDR3 extends over 12 amino acids. CDR3 region: CATRDFSAEAFF. Here the CDR3 DNA reads TGCGCCACACGGGACTTCTCCGCTGAAGCTTTCTTT.

The chain carries TRBV11-2 and TRBJ2-7; D remains unclear. V lost 5 bases, J lost 4 bases, and 6 bases lay in between. The CDR3 contains 11 residues. CDR1 SGHAT and CDR2 FQNNGV come from the germline V gene. The CDR3: CASSTQYEQYF. In nucleotides, the CDR3 is TGTGCCAGCAGCACCCAATACGAGCAGTACTTC.

The chain uses TRBV10-3 and TRBJ2-7; 10 bases agree with TRBD1. V lost 6 bases to trimming and J lost 6 bases; unmatched junction nucleotides: 5. The CDR3 runs to 13 residues. Germline CDR1 ENHRY, CDR2 SYGVKD. CDR3: CAISGTGVSEQYF. For the CDR3, the DNA is TGTGCCATCAGCGGGACAGGGGTGAGCGAGCAGTACTTC.

V gene TRBV19 combines with J gene TRBJ1-1; D not certain. The V end lost 0 bases, the J end lost 0 bases, and 11 bases lay between the germline ends. The CDR3 runs to 16 residues. The germline CDR1 and CDR2 sequences are LNHDA and SQIVND (reference sequence). The CDR3 sequence is CASSIDLRRLNTEAFF. The CDR3 DNA reads TGTGCCAGTAGTATAGATCTGAGGCGACTGAACACTGAAGCTTTCTTT.

The rearrangement uses TRBV9 and TRBJ1-5; D gene uncertain. This CDR3 spans 14 amino acids. From germline, CDR1 is SGDLS and CDR2 YYNGEE. Trimming left V 0 bases short and J 4 bases short, with 8 bases between. CDR3 in DNA: TGTGCCAGCAGCGTAGGTGGGTTAAATCAGCCCCAGCATTTT. Protein product: CASSVGGLNQPQHF.

The V gene is TRBV5-1, the J gene TRBJ1-6; D not resolved. This CDR3 is built from 13 residues. Germline values: CDR1 SGHRS, CDR2 YFSETQ. V lost 3 bases, J lost 8 bases, and 9 bases lay in between. The CDR3 DNA sequence: TGCGCCAGCAGCTGGGAGGATTATTCACCCCTCCACTTT. Translated, it gives CASSWEDYSPLHF.

The chain carries TRBV30 and TRBJ2-7, with D maybe TRBD2 (6 bases). Deletions cut 2 bases from V and 4 bases from J, with 12 bases between. CDR3 length equals 13 residues. Germline CDR1 GTSNPN, CDR2 SVGIG (reference sequence). CDR3 nucleotides: TGTGCCTGGAGTCCCTCCGGGACTTACGAGCAGTACTTC. Its translation: CAWSPSGTYEQYF.